This entry describes one T cell receptor beta chain. This record belongs to a study of blood T cell repertoires in COVID-19. Overall study context: From the United States, Italy and Spain came samples of acute and convalescent COVID-19. PBMCs, B-cell-depleted T cells, or T cells were the source of the cDNA or gDNA that made up the material.

Produced via immunoSEQ multiplex PCR; TCRdb's table is partial and in-frame only. The data contain tens of thousands of clones, about 90% of them seen just once; the ten biggest clones take up around 2.9%. CDR3 length: 15 residues. Germline V gene lookup returns CDR1 MNHEY and CDR2 SVGAGI. The ends lost 5 bases at V and 2 bases at J; junction bases unmatched: 6. Seattle's cohort entered during active infection and was followed longitudinally. The chain links TRBV6-5 to TRBJ1-5, with 7 bases matching TRBD1. Sequenced: peripheral blood. The source of this sequence is a man aged 50 or older with COVID-19, enrolled during active disease. The CDR3 coding sequence is TGTGCCAGCAGTCACAGGGGTCGGGGCAATCAGCCCCAGCATTTT. Residues: CASSHRGRGNQPQHF.